The 22 T cell receptor beta chains below come from one sample, sequenced in a study of TIL therapy for anti-PD-1-resistant metastatic lung cancer. Sequencing used immunoSEQ v3. TCRdb keeps only in-frame clones here, not all; method: immunoSEQ multiplex PCR. The profile shows approximately 87,000 clones, around three fifths of them singletons. Time point described: pre-treatment sample, taken before nivolumab and TIL therapy. Pleural nodules or supraclavicular lymph nodes made up most of the excised metastases sampled. The specimen was tumor tissue, collected at baseline. These receptors were taken from a person aged 25-79 years with non-small cell lung cancer.

The chain combines TRBV6-2 or TRBV6-3 with TRBJ1-5; unclear D gene. Germline V CDR1 and CDR2: MNHEY, SVGEGT. Trimming removed 2 bases at V and 9 bases at J, with 17 bases between. This CDR3 spans 15 amino acids. CDR3: CASSYQGPHSGPQHF. DNA of the CDR3: TGTGCCAGCAGTTACCAAGGACCCCATTCCGGGCCCCAGCATTTT.

V and J are TRBV6-5 and TRBJ2-7; TRBD2 agrees at 13 bases. Looked up from germline, CDR1 is MNHEY and CDR2 is SVGAGI. The CDR3 extends over 14 amino acids. V was pared by 6 bases and J by 2 bases, with 1 base of the junction left unmatched. CDR3 amino acids: CASRTSGRAYEQYF. The CDR3 DNA follows: TGTGCCAGCAGAACTAGCGGGAGGGCCTACGAGCAGTACTTC.

The chain carries TRBV6-5 and TRBJ2-7, with D perhaps TRBD1 (6 bases). CDR1 MNHEY and CDR2 SVGAGI come from the germline V gene. Trimming removed 5 bases at V and 5 bases at J, with 16 bases between. The CDR3 is made up of 14 amino acids. The CDR3 protein is CASSPTGTMHEQYF. The CDR3 nucleotides read TGTGCCAGCAGTCCCACCGGGACAATGCACGAGCAGTACTTC.

This clone has ten or more counts. The J gene is TRBJ1-2, the V gene TRBV20-1; a possible D gene is TRBD1 (6 bases). CDR3 length: 13 residues. V was cut by 3 bases and J by 4 bases, with 12 bases left in between. Germline values: CDR1 DFQATT, CDR2 SNEGSKA (reference sequence). CDR3 amino acids: CSASQGRVYGYTF. Here the CDR3 DNA reads TGCAGTGCTAGTCAGGGGAGGGTCTATGGCTACACCTTC.

The CDR3 protein is CASSARGGSSYNEQFF. As DNA, the CDR3 is TGTGCCAGCAGCGCCCGAGGCGGGAGCTCCTACAATGAGCAGTTCTTC. The gene calls are TRBV11-3 and TRBJ2-1; 7 bases are a match to TRBD2. The junction had 7 bases not matched to a gene; V was cut back by 5 bases and J by 0 bases. Germline V gene sequence: CDR1 SGHNT, CDR2 YENEEA. The CDR3 length is 16 residues.

CDR3 region: CASSLPRGVEQYF. CDR3 in DNA: TGTGCCAGCAGCTTGCCCCGAGGGGTCGAGCAGTACTTC. V gene TRBV5-6 combines with J gene TRBJ2-7, with D perhaps TRBD1 or TRBD2 (5 bases each). Germline CDR1 and CDR2: SGHDT and YYEEEE. This CDR3 has 13 amino acids. Trimming took off 1 base at V and 6 bases at J, with 11 bases between the two ends. The whole variable domain, filled in from reference TRBV5-6 and TRBJ2-7, reads DAGVTQSPTHLIKTRGQQVTLRCSPKSGHDTVSWYQQALGQGPQFIFQYYEEEERQRGNFPDRFSGHQFPNYSSELNVNALLLGDSALYLCASSLPRGVEQYFGPGTRLTVT.

As DNA, the CDR3 is TGTGCCACCTCCCCCCGGGGGTCGGCGGGAGAAAATGAGCAGTTCTTC. Translation gives CATSPRGSAGENEQFF. The gene calls are TRBV18 and TRBJ2-1; 7 nucleotides line up with TRBD2. V dropped 10 bases and J dropped 7; count of bases not matched to a gene: 19. The germline V gene encodes CDR1 KGHSH and CDR2 LQKENI. The CDR3 totals 16 residues.

The V call is TRBV7-3, the J call TRBJ2-7, with TRBD2 identical over 11 bases. Germline CDR1 reads SGHTA; CDR2 reads FQGTGA. After removal of 6 bases from V and 7 bases from J, the junction contained 11 bases not matched to a gene. CDR3 length equals 15 residues. CDR3 sequence (DNA): TGTGCCAGCAGTTTCAGACTAGCGGGGACCGAAGAGCAGTACTTC. Translating it yields CASSFRLAGTEEQYF.

The rearrangement uses TRBV6-1 and TRBJ1-4, with a possible D match to TRBD1 (5 bases). Germline V gene data show CDR1 as MNHNS and CDR2 as SASEGT. With 7 bases removed from V and 3 bases from J, the gap between germline ends came to 15 bases. The CDR3 has 15 amino acids. The CDR3 loop is CASTLGQGPNEKLFF. The CDR3 nucleotides are TGTGCCAGCACCTTGGGGCAGGGACCTAATGAAAAACTGTTTTTT.

The chain joins TRBV29-1 to TRBJ2-5; D perhaps matches TRBD2 (6 bases). The CDR3 totals 12 residues. The V gene lost 3 bases and the J gene lost 5 bases, with 10 bases spanning the gap. Germline V CDR1 and CDR2: SQVTM, ANQGSEA. The CDR3 nucleotides read TGCAGCGTTGACCGGAGCGGGGAGACCCAGTACTTC. It codes for CSVDRSGETQYF. Using reference TRBV29-1 and TRBJ2-5 for the parts outside the CDR3, the full variable domain is SAVISQKPSRDICQRGTSLTIQCQVDSQVTMMFWYRQQPGQSLTLIATANQGSEATYESGFVIDKFPISRPNLTFSTLTVSNMSPEDSSIYLCSVDRSGETQYFGPGTRLLVL.

This clone was seen a few times. The gene calls are TRBV24-1 and TRBJ1-1; 7 bases align to TRBD1. The germline V gene has CDR1 KGHDR and CDR2 SFDVKD. With V trimmed by 2 bases and J by 4 bases, 9 bases remained unmatched. The length of the CDR3 is 16 residues. This chain's CDR3 is CATSDSRQGDVTEAFF. Written as DNA, the CDR3 is TGTGCCACCAGTGATTCGAGACAGGGTGATGTCACTGAAGCTTTCTTT.

This chain links TRBV30 with TRBJ1-6; D perhaps matches TRBD1 (6 bases). Germline loops: CDR1 GTSNPN, CDR2 SVGIG (reference sequence). This CDR3 is built from 15 residues. V lost 3 bases, J lost 10 bases, and 19 bases lay in between. The CDR3 sequence is CAWRAGTSNLSPLHF. DNA for the CDR3: TGTGCCTGGAGGGCCGGGACATCAAATTTGTCACCCCTCCACTTT. The variable domain in full, completed from reference TRBV30 and TRBJ1-6, reads SQTIHQWPATLVQPVGSPLSLECTVEGTSNPNLYWYRQAAGRGLQLLFYSVGIGQISSEVPQNLSASRPQDRQFILSSKKLLLSDSGFYLCAWRAGTSNLSPLHFGNGTRLTVT.

This clone showed up just a few times. V and J are TRBV9 and TRBJ1-2; 7 positions match TRBD1. The CDR3 contains 12 residues. J lost 6 bases, V lost 3 bases, and 2 bases had no gene match. Germline V gene sequence: CDR1 SGDLS, CDR2 YYNGEE. As DNA, the CDR3 is TGTGCCAGCAGCGCCACAGGGGATGGCTACACCTTC. This encodes CASSATGDGYTF.

The V and J genes are TRBV6-5 and TRBJ1-6, with 7 nucleotides matching TRBD1. Germline CDR1 reads MNHEY; CDR2 reads SVGAGI. The CDR3 is 14 residues long. After removal of 2 bases from V and 6 bases from J, the junction contained 1 base not matched to a gene. The CDR3 spells CASSYDRVNSPLHF. CDR3 nucleotide sequence: TGTGCCAGCAGTTACGACAGGGTTAATTCACCCCTCCACTTT.

The V gene is TRBV5-1, the J gene TRBJ2-4; 8 bases line up with TRBD1. The CDR3 is 17 amino acids. Losses at the gene ends were 3 bases for V and 0 bases for J; bases not matched to a gene: 8. CDR1 SGHRS and CDR2 YFSETQ come from the germline V gene. The CDR3 coding sequence is TGCGCCAGCAGCTGGACCGGGACAGGAATAGCCAAAAACATTCAGTACTTC. It specifies CASSWTGTGIAKNIQYF.

The chain combines TRBV28 with TRBJ2-5, with 8 bases fitting TRBD2. There are 14 residues in the CDR3. V was pared by 3 bases and J by 0 bases, with 0 bases of the junction left unmatched. CDR1 and CDR2 from the germline V gene are MDHEN and SYDVKM. CDR3 loop: CASSFSGDQETQYF. CDR3 coding DNA: TGTGCCAGCAGTTTTAGCGGGGACCAAGAGACCCAGTACTTC.

V usage is TRBV11-3 and J usage is TRBJ2-3; 12 bases are a match to TRBD2. Germline V gene sequence: CDR1 SGHNT, CDR2 YENEEA. The CDR3 consists of 18 residues. With V trimmed by 1 base and J by 3 bases, 8 bases remained unmatched. The CDR3 bases are TGTGCCAGCAGCTTAGGGACTAGCGGGAAAGTTGGGACAGATACGCAGTATTTT. This gives the protein CASSLGTSGKVGTDTQYF.

V gene TRBV14 combines with J gene TRBJ2-5; no firm D call. Germline values: CDR1 SGHDN, CDR2 FVKESK. V was trimmed by 0 bases and J by 3 bases, leaving 5 bases between them. The CDR3 covers 13 residues. CDR3 sequence reads: CASSQDGEETQYF. CDR3 DNA sequence: TGTGCCAGCAGCCAAGATGGGGAAGAGACCCAGTACTTC.

CDR3 sequence reads: CASSLGGRYSNQPQHF. The CDR3 DNA reads as TGTGCCAGCAGCTTAGGCGGGCGGTATAGCAATCAGCCCCAGCATTTT. The V and J genes are TRBV7-6 and TRBJ1-5; D is unresolved. Germline lookup yields CDR1 SGHVS and CDR2 FNYEAQ. This CDR3 has 16 amino acids. The germline V and J ends were trimmed by 1 base and 0 bases, with 10 bases remaining between them.

This clone has more than one count but fewer than ten. The genes are TRBV3-1 (or the pseudogene TRBV3-2) and TRBJ1-6; 12 bases fit TRBD1. Trimming removed 1 base from V and 8 bases from J; junction bases left unmatched: 6. CDR3 length equals 17 residues. Germline values: CDR1 LGHDT, CDR2 YNNKEL (reference sequence). The CDR3 protein is CASSQGGGTGGDSPLHF. The CDR3 nucleotides are TGTGCCAGCAGCCAAGGGGGCGGGACAGGGGGCGATTCACCCCTCCACTTT.

Only one count was recorded for this clone. The rearrangement links TRBV19 to TRBJ1-2, with a tentative D call TRBD1 (5 bases). This CDR3 contains 15 residues. Germline lookup yields CDR1 LNHDA and CDR2 SQIVND (reference sequence). V was cut by 7 bases and J by 0 bases, with 15 bases left in between. CDR3 nucleotide sequence: TGTGCCAGTAAGGGACGGACGTTAGCTAACTATGGCTACACCTTC. Its protein product is CASKGRTLANYGYTF.

In its sample, this clone was seen once. The V call is TRBV5-1, the J call TRBJ2-3; a weak D match, TRBD2 (5 bases). CDR1 is SGHRS and CDR2 is YFSETQ in the germline V gene. V was trimmed by 6 bases and J by 0 bases, leaving 11 bases between them. This CDR3 is 14 amino acids long. The CDR3 region is CASKGRTSTDTQYF. CDR3 coding DNA: TGCGCCAGCAAAGGCCGGACTAGCACAGATACGCAGTATTTT.